This T cell receptor beta chain was found in a study of monozygotic twins with inflammatory bowel disease. TCRdb reprocessed the 5' RACE reads and stores each CDR3 protein as one record, lacking DNA. The record lists a few hundred thousand distinct CDR3 sequences, of which the ten most abundant hold approximately 2.8%. Each donor gave around 2.5 ml of peripheral blood. Sequencing used blood. This TCR came from a human donor with ulcerative colitis or Crohn's disease, or a healthy co-twin of an affected twin (not recorded which).

The CDR3 protein is CASSLPNWPPPGNTIYF. The chain is built from TRBV4-2 and TRBJ1-3; TCRdb selects TRBD1, and the lack of DNA leaves this call unchecked. This CDR3 contains 17 residues. Germline V gives CDR1 LGHNA, CDR2 YNFKEQ.